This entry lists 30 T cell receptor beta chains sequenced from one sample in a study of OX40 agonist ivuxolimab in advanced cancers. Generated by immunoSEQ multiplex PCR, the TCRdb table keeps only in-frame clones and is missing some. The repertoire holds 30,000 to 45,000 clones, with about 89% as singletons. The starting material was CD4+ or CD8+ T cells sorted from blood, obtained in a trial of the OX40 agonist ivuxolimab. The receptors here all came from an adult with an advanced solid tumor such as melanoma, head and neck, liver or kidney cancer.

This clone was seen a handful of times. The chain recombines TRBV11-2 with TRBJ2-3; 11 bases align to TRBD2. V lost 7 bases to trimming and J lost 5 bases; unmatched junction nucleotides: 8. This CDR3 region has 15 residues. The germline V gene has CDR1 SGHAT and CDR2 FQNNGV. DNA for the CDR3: TGTGCCAGCATCGATAGCGGGAGGGCAAGAGATACGCAGTATTTT. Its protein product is CASIDSGRARDTQYF.

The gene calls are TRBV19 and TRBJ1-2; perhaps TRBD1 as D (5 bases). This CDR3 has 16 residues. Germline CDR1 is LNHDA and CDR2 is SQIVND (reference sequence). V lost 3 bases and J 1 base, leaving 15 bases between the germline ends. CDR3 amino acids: CASSMGLRQFNYGYTF. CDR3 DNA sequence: TGTGCCAGTAGTATGGGCCTTCGACAGTTTAACTATGGCTACACCTTC. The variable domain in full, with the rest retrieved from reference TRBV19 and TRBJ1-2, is DGGITQSPKYLFRKEGQNVTLSCEQNLNHDAMYWYRQDPGQGLRLIYYSQIVNDFQKGDIAEGYSVSREKKESFPLTVTSAQKNPTAFYLCASSMGLRQFNYGYTFGSGTRLTVV.

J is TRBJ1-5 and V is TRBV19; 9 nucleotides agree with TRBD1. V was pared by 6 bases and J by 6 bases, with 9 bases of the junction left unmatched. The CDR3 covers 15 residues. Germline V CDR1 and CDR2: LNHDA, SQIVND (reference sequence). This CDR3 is CASRTQGASGQPQHF. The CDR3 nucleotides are TGTGCCAGTAGGACACAGGGGGCGTCGGGTCAGCCCCAGCATTTT. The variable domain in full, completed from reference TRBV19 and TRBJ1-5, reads DGGITQSPKYLFRKEGQNVTLSCEQNLNHDAMYWYRQDPGQGLRLIYYSQIVNDFQKGDIAEGYSVSREKKESFPLTVTSAQKNPTAFYLCASRTQGASGQPQHFGDGTRLSIL.

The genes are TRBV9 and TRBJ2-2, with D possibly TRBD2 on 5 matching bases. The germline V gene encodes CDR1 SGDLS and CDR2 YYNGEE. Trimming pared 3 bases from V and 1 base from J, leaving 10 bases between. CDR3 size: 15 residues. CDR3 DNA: TGTGCCAGCAGCGAGAGGGCCTGGAACACCGGGGAGCTGTTTTTT. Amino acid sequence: CASSERAWNTGELFF.

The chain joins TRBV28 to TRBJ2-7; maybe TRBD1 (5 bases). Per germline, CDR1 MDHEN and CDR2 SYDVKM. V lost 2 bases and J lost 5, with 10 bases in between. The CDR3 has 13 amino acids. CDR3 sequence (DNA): TGTGCCAGCAGTTTAGCAGGGTTGCACGAGCAGTACTTC. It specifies CASSLAGLHEQYF.

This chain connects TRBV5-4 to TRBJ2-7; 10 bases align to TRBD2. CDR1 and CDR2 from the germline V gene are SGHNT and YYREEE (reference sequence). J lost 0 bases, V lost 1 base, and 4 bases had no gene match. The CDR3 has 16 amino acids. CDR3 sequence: CASSLKAGGPSYEQYF. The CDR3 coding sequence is TGTGCCAGCAGCTTGAAAGCGGGAGGGCCCTCCTACGAGCAGTACTTC.

CDR3 nucleotides: TGTGCCATCAGGGAAAACAATGAGCAGTTCTTC. Amino acid sequence: CAIRENNEQFF. The chain links TRBV10-3 to TRBJ2-1, with D unresolved. Germline loops: CDR1 ENHRY, CDR2 SYGVKD. V was shortened by 6 bases and J by 5 bases, with 5 bases between the two germline ends. The CDR3 totals 11 residues.

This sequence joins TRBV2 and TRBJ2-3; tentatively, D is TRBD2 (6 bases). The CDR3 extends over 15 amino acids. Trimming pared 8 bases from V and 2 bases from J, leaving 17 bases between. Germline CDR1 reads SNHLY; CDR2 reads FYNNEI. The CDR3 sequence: CASQETSPFTDTQYF. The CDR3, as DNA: TGTGCCAGCCAGGAGACTAGTCCTTTCACAGATACGCAGTATTTT. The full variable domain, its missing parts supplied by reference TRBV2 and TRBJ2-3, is EPEVTQTPSHQVTQMGQEVILRCVPISNHLYFYWYRQILGQKVEFLVSFYNNEISEKSEIFDDQFSVERPDGSNFTLKIRSTKLEDSAMYFCASQETSPFTDTQYFGPGTRLTVL.

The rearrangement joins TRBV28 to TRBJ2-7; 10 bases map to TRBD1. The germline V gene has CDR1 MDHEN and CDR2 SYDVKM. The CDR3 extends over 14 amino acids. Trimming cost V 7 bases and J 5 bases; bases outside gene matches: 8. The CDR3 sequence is CASNLRDRGHEQYF. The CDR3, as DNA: TGTGCCAGCAACCTCCGGGACAGGGGCCACGAGCAGTACTTC.

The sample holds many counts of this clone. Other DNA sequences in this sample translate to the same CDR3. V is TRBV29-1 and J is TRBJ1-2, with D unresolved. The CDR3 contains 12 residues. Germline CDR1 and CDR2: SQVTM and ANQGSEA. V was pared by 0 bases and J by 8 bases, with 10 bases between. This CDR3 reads CSVEDLGGGYTF. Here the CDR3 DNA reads TGCAGCGTTGAAGATCTGGGAGGGGGCTACACCTTC.

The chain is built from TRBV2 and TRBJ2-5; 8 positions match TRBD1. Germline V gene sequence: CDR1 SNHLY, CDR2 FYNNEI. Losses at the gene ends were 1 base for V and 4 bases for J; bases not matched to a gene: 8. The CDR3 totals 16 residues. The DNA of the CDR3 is TGTGCCAGCAGTGAAGAGGCGCAGGGGGCGAGAGAGACCCAGTACTTC. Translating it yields CASSEEAQGARETQYF.

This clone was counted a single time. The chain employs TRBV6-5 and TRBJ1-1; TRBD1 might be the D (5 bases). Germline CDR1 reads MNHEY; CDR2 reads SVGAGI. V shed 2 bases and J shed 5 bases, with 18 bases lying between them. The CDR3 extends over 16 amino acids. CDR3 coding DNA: TGTGCCAGCAGTTACGGTGCGGGGGGATGGGGAACTGAAGCTTTCTTT. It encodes CASSYGAGGWGTEAFF.

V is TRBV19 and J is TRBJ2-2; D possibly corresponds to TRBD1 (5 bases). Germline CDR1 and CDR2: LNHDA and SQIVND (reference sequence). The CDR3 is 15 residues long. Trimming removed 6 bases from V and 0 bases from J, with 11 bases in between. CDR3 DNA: TGTGCCAGTAGATTAGGGGCCTCGAACACCGGGGAGCTGTTTTTT. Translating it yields CASRLGASNTGELFF.

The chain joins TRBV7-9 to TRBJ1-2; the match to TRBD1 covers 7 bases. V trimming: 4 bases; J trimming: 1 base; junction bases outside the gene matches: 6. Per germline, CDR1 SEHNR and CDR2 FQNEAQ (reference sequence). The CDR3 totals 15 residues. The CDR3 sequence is CASSYGTELNYGYTF. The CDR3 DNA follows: TGTGCCAGCAGCTATGGGACAGAGCTTAACTATGGCTACACCTTC.

The CDR3 protein is CACNRGVADTQYF. In DNA, the CDR3 is TGTGCCTGCAACAGGGGGGTCGCAGATACGCAGTATTTT. The chain couples TRBV30 to TRBJ2-3; 8 bases fit TRBD1. The germline CDR1 and CDR2 sequences are GTSNPN and SVGIG (reference sequence). This CDR3 region has 13 residues. The V and J ends lost 6 bases and 4 bases, in that order; junction bases with no gene match: 6.

This CDR3 reads CASSITRDRGSPATNEKLFF. CDR3 nucleotides: TGTGCCAGTAGTATAACGCGGGACAGGGGATCCCCTGCAACTAATGAAAAACTGTTTTTT. This sequence joins TRBV19 and TRBJ1-4; the match to TRBD1 covers 10 bases. This CDR3 region has 20 residues. J was trimmed by 0 bases and V by 2 bases; bases with no gene match: 12. Germline CDR1 and CDR2: LNHDA and SQIVND (reference sequence).

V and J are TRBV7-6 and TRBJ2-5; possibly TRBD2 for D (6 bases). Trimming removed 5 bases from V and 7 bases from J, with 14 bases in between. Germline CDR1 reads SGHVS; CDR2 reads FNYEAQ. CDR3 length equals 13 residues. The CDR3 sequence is CASSPEEGGTQYF. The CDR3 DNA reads TGTGCCAGCAGCCCGGAGGAGGGAGGGACCCAGTACTTC.

CDR3 protein: CASSLFMGGGTEAFF. The CDR3 coding sequence is TGCGCCAGCAGCCTTTTTATGGGGGGCGGCACTGAAGCTTTCTTT. The chain has TRBV5-1 and TRBJ1-1; D might be TRBD1 (6 bases). Germline V gene sequence: CDR1 SGHRS, CDR2 YFSETQ. This CDR3 has 15 amino acids. Trimming shortened V by 4 bases and J by 4 bases, and 17 bases separated the two germline ends.

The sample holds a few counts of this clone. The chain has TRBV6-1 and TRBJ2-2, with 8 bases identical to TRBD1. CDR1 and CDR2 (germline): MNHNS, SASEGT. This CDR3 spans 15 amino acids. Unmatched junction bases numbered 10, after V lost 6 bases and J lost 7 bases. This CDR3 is CASRPQGATGGELFF. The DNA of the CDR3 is TGTGCCAGCAGGCCTCAGGGGGCAACAGGCGGGGAGCTGTTTTTT.

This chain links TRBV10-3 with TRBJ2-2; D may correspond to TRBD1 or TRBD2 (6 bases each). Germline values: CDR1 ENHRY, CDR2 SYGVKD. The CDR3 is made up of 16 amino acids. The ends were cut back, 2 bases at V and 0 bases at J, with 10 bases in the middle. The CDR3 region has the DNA TGTGCCATCAGTGAGAGGGGGGTAGCGAACACCGGGGAGCTGTTTTTT. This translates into CAISERGVANTGELFF.

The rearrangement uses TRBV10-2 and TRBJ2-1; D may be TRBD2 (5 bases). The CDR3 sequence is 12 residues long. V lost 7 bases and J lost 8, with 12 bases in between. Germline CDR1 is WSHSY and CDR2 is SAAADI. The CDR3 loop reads CASIWAGDEQFF. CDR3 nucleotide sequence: TGCGCCAGCATCTGGGCCGGGGATGAGCAGTTCTTC.

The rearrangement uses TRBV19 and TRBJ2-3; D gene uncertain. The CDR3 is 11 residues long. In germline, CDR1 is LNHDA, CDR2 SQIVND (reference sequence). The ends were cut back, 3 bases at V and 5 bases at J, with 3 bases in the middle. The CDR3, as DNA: TGTGCCAGTAGTATGGGAGATACGCAGTATTTT. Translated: CASSMGDTQYF.

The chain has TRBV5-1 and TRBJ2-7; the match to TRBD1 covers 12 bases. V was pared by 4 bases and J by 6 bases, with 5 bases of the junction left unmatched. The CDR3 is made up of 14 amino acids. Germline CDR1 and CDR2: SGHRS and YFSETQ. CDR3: CASSHRDRGPEQYF. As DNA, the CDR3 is TGCGCCAGCAGCCACCGGGACAGGGGGCCCGAGCAGTACTTC.

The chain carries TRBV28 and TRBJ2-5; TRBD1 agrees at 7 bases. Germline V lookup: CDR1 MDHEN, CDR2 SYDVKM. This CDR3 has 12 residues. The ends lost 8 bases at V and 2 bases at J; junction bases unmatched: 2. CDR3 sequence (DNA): TGTGCCAGCGGGGACAGTCAAGAGACCCAGTACTTC. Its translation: CASGDSQETQYF.

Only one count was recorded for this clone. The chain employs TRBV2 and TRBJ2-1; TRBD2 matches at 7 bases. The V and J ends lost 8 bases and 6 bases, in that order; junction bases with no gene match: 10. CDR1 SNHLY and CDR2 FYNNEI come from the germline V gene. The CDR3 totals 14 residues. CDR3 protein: CASRKVRETNEQFF. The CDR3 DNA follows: TGTGCCAGCCGTAAGGTGCGGGAGACCAATGAGCAGTTCTTC.

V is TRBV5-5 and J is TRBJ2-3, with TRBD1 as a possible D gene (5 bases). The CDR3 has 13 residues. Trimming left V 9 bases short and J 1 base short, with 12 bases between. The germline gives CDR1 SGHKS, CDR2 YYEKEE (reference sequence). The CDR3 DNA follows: TGTGCCACCGGAGACAGAGGCACAGATACGCAGTATTTT. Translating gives CATGDRGTDTQYF.

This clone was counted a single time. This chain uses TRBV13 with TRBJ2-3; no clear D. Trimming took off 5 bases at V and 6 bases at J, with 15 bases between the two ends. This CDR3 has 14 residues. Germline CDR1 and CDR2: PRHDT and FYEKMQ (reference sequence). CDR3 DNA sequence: TGTGCCAGCAGCGTACGCCAGGTGGGGGATACGCAGTATTTT. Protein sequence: CASSVRQVGDTQYF.

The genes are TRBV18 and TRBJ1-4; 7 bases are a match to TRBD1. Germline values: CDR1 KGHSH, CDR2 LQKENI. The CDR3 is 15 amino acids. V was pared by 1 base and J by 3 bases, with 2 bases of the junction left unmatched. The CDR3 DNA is TGTGCCAGCTCACCACAGGGGACAGCTAATGAAAAACTGTTTTTT. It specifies CASSPQGTANEKLFF.

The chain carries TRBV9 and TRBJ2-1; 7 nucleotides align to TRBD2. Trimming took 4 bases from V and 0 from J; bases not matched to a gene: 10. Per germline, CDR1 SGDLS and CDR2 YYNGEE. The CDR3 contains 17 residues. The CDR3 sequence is CASSPRLAVSSYNEQFF. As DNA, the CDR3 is TGTGCCAGCAGCCCCAGACTAGCTGTTAGCTCCTACAATGAGCAGTTCTTC.

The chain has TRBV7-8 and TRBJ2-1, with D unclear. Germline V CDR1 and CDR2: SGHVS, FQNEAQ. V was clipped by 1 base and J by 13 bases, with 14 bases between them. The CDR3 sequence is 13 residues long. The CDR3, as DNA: TGTGCCAGCAGCTTAGTAGGCTCTTGGGGTCAGTTCTTC. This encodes CASSLVGSWGQFF. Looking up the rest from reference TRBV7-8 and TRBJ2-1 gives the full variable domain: GAGVSQSPRYKVAKRGQDVALRCDPISGHVSLFWYQQALGQGPEFLTYFQNEAQLDKSGLPSDRFFAERPEGSVSTLKIQRTQQEDSAVYLCASSLVGSWGQFFGPGTRLTVL.